This T cell receptor (beta chain) was sequenced for a study of neurological immune-mediated disorders. The study's findings and limits: Whereas HTLV-1-associated myelopathy showed the most TCR clonal expansion, multiple sclerosis showed the least, with levels below those of healthy controls.

At least ten counts were recorded for this clonotype. What it binds is not known. The cDNA came from 5'RACE, which used 10-nucleotide random UMIs. TCRdb redid the calling of the 5' RACE reads with MiXCR, one entry per CDR3 protein. The data show roughly 62,000 distinct CDR3 sequences, about 2.5% seen once. PBMCs stored at -80 C, 2 million in total, were the source of the unsorted libraries. Trimming took 5 bases from V and 5 from J, leaving 19 bases between them. Germline V gene lookup returns CDR1 DFQATT and CDR2 SNEGSKA (reference sequence). The CDR3 runs to 15 residues. V and J are TRBV20-1 and TRBJ2-1, with D perhaps being TRBD1 or TRBD2 (6 bases each). This receptor was taken from a man aged 50-60 years with multiple sclerosis. Sequences were obtained from PBMCs. This CDR3 is CSAGKGGLANNEQFF. For the CDR3, the DNA is TGCAGTGCTGGAAAGGGGGGCCTAGCTAACAATGAGCAGTTCTTC.